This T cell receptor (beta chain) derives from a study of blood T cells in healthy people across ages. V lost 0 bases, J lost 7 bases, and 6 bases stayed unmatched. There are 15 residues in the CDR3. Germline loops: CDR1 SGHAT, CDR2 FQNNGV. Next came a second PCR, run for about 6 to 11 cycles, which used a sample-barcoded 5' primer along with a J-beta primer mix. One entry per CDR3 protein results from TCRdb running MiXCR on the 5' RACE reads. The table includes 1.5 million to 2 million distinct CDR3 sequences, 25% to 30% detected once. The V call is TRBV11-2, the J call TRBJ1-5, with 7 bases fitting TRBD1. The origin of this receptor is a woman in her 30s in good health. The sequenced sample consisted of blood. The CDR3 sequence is CASSLEGRGAQPQHF. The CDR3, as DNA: TGTGCCAGCAGCTTAGAGGGCAGGGGGGCCCAGCCCCAGCATTTT. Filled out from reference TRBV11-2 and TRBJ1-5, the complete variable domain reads EAGVAQSPRYKIIEKRQSVAFWCNPISGHATLYWYQQILGQGPKLLIQFQNNGVVDDSQLPKDRFSAERLKGVDSTLKIQPAKLEDSAVYLCASSLEGRGAQPQHFGDGTRLSIL.